This T cell receptor beta chain was identified in a study of OX40 agonist ivuxolimab in advanced cancers. CDR3 length: 16 residues. In germline, CDR1 is SGHAT, CDR2 FQNNGV. The ends lost 1 base at V and 4 bases at J; junction bases unmatched: 6. Study outcomes and limitations: Blood T cells, both CD4+ and CD8+, expanded clonally by week 6 at 0.1 to 3.0 mg/kg.

TCRdb's copy holds only in-frame clones and misses some; the assay was immunoSEQ multiplex PCR. The sample contains roughly 80,000 clones, about 89% of which appear only once. This clone was detected once. Its antigen is unknown. This TCR was recovered from an adult with an advanced solid tumor such as melanoma, head and neck, liver or kidney cancer. The rearrangement uses TRBV11-2 and TRBJ2-1; 8 bases are a match to TRBD2. This specimen was CD4+ or CD8+ T cells sorted from blood, taken in a trial of the OX40 agonist ivuxolimab. In DNA, the CDR3 is TGTGCCAGCAGCTTAGCGGCGGTAGCGGGATACAATGAGCAGTTCTTC. This gives the protein CASSLAAVAGYNEQFF.